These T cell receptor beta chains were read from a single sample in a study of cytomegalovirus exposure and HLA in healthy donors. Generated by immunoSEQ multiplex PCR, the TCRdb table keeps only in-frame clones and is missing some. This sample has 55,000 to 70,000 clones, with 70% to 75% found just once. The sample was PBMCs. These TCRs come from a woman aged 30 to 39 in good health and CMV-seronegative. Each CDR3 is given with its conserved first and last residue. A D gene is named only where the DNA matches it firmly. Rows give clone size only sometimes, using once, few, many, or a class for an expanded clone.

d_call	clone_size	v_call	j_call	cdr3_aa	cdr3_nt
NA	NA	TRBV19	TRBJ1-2	CASSIARTGGYTF	TGTGCCAGTAGTATAGCCCGTACGGGAGGCTACACCTTC
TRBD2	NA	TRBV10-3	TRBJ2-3	CAITPGTSGPRSTDTQYF	TGTGCCATCACCCCCGGGACTAGCGGGCCCCGTAGCACAGATACGCAGTATTTT
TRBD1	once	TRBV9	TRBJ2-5	CASSPRTGKEETQYF	TGTGCCAGCAGCCCCCGGACAGGGAAGGAAGAGACCCAGTACTTC
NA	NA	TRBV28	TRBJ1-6	CASIRGSNSPLHF	TGTGCCAGCATCAGAGGGTCTAATTCACCCCTCCACTTT
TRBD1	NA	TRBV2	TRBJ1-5	CASGRRDRGDQPQHF	TGTGCCAGCGGGAGGAGGGACAGGGGTGATCAGCCCCAGCATTTT
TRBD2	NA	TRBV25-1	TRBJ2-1	CASSSGGVSGIEYNEQFF	TGTGCCAGCAGTTCTGGGGGGGTTAGCGGGATAGAATACAATGAGCAGTTCTTC
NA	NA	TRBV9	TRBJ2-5	CASSAGVQETQYF	TGTGCCAGCAGCGCGGGGGTCCAAGAGACCCAGTACTTC
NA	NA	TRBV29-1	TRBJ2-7	CSVVLEGETAYEQYF	TGCAGCGTTGTTCTGGAGGGAGAGACGGCATACGAGCAGTACTTC
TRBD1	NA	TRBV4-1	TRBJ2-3	CASRLRGTRSDTQYF	TGCGCCAGCAGACTCAGGGGGACCAGGTCAGATACGCAGTATTTT
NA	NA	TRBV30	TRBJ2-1	CAWSPGAYNEQFF	TGTGCCTGGAGTCCGGGGGCCTACAATGAGCAGTTCTTC
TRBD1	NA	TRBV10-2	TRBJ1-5	CASRQGPQPQHF	TGCGCCAGCAGACAGGGGCCTCAGCCCCAGCATTTT
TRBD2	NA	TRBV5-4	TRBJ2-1	CASSRLPGGFGDEQFF	TGTGCCAGCAGCCGCCTCCCGGGAGGGTTTGGAGATGAGCAGTTCTTC
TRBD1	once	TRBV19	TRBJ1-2	CASSIAPGQTLFEYGYTF	TGTGCCAGTAGTATAGCTCCGGGACAGACGCTCTTCGAGTATGGCTACACCTTC
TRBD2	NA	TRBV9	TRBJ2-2	CASSVELAGGNTGELFF	TGTGCCAGCAGCGTAGAACTAGCGGGAGGTAACACCGGGGAGCTGTTTTTT
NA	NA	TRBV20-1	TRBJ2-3	CSGLNTDTQYF	TGCAGTGGCCTAAACACAGATACGCAGTATTTT
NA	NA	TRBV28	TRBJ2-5	CASSLLVSGEETQYF	TGTGCCAGCAGTTTATTGGTCTCGGGGGAAGAGACCCAGTACTTC
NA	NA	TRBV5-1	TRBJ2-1	CASSLDGRQGLGNEQFF	TGCGCCAGCAGCTTGGACGGTCGGCAGGGCCTCGGCAATGAGCAGTTCTTC
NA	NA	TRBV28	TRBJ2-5	CASSLRQETQYF	TGTGCCAGCAGTTTGAGGCAAGAGACCCAGTACTTC
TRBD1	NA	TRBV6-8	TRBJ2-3	CASSYGTVFSTDTQYF	TGTGCCAGCAGTTACGGGACAGTATTTAGCACAGATACGCAGTATTTT
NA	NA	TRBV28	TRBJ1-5	CASSFLGGDSNQPQHF	TGTGCCAGCAGTTTTCTCGGCGGGGATAGCAATCAGCCCCAGCATTTT
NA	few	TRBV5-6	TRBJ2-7	CASSFRAGHGYEQYF	TGTGCCAGCAGTTTCCGGGCAGGGCACGGATACGAGCAGTACTTC
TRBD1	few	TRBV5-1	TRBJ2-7	CASSPGTVSYEQYF	TGCGCCAGCAGTCCCGGGACAGTCTCCTACGAGCAGTACTTC
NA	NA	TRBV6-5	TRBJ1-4	CASSFRGEKLFF	TGTGCCAGCAGTTTCAGGGGTGAAAAACTGTTTTTT
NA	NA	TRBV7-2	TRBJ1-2	CASSLDPRNGYTF	TGTGCCAGCAGCTTAGACCCGAGGAATGGCTACACCTTC
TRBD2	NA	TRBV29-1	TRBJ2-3	CSGASGRSNTDTQYF	TGCAGCGGGGCTAGCGGGAGGTCGAACACAGATACGCAGTATTTT
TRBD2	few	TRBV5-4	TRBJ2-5	CASGRAGGLQETQYF	TGTGCCAGCGGGCGGGCGGGAGGCTTACAAGAGACCCAGTACTTC
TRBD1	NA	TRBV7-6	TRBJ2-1	CASSLDSTGGGLGQFF	TGTGCCAGCAGCTTAGATTCGACAGGGGGCGGGCTGGGGCAGTTCTTC
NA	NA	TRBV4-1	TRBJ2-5	CASSPTFTGRLYGTQYF	TGCGCCAGCAGCCCAACCTTTACAGGGCGGCTATACGGGACCCAGTACTTC
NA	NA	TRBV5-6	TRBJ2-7	CASSPRAERLTYEQYF	TGTGCCAGCAGCCCCCGGGCCGAGCGGTTGACCTACGAGCAGTACTTC
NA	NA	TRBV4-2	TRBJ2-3	CASSPEGGSDTQYF	TGTGCCAGCAGCCCTGAGGGGGGGTCGGATACGCAGTATTTT
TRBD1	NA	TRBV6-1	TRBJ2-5	CASSDSAGTGEETQYF	TGTGCCAGCAGTGATTCGGCTGGGACAGGGGAGGAGACCCAGTACTTC
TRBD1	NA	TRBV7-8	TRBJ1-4	CASSFSRTGKEKLFF	TGTGCCAGCAGCTTCTCTAGGACAGGAAAAGAAAAACTGTTTTTT
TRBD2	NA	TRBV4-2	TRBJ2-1	CASSQGEGSGRGNYNEQFF	TGTGCCAGCAGCCAAGGAGAAGGGAGCGGGAGGGGGAACTACAATGAGCAGTTCTTC
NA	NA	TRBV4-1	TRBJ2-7	CASSQEPGQSYEQYF	TGCGCCAGCAGCCAAGAGCCGGGACAATCCTACGAGCAGTACTTC
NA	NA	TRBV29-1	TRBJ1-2	CSVESGDGYTF	TGCAGCGTTGAATCGGGAGATGGCTACACCTTC
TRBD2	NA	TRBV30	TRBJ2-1	CAWRWASGSKGEQFF	TGTGCCTGGAGATGGGCTAGCGGGAGTAAGGGTGAGCAGTTCTTC
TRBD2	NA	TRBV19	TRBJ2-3	CASTTSGIPTDTQYF	TGTGCCAGTACCACTAGCGGGATCCCCACAGATACGCAGTATTTT
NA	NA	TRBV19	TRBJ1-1	CASRDHRNTEAFF	TGTGCCAGTCGAGACCACAGAAACACTGAAGCTTTCTTT
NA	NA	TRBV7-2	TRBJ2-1	CASSVDRDYEQFF	TGTGCCAGCAGCGTTGACAGGGACTATGAGCAGTTCTTC
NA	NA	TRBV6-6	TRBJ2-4	CASTRGGRAAKNIQYF	TGTGCCAGCACAAGGGGGGGGAGGGCAGCCAAAAACATTCAGTACTTC
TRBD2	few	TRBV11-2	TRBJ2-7	CASNRGGATYEQYF	TGTGCCAGCAACCGGGGGGGGGCGACCTACGAGCAGTACTTC
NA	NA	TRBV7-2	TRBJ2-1	CASSLSGSSYNEQFF	TGTGCCAGCAGCTTGTCCGGGAGCTCCTACAATGAGCAGTTCTTC
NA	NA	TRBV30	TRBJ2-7	CAAAGQGGASGGYEQYF	TGTGCCGCCGCCGGACAGGGGGGAGCTAGCGGGGGTTACGAGCAGTACTTC
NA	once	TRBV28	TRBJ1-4	CASSLDRGNEKLFF	TGTGCCAGCAGTTTAGATCGGGGTAATGAAAAACTGTTTTTT
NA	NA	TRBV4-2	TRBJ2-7	CASSQEFGGSSYEQYF	TGTGCCAGCAGCCAAGAGTTCGGGGGAAGCTCCTACGAGCAGTACTTC
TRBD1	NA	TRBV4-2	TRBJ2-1	CASSQPGQGIYNEQFF	TGTGCCAGCAGCCAACCGGGACAGGGAATTTACAATGAGCAGTTCTTC
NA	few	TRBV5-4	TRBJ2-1	CASSLQQGSTYNEQFF	TGTGCCAGCAGCTTGCAACAGGGAAGTACCTACAATGAGCAGTTCTTC
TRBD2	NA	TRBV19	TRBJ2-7	CASSIGTGRAYEQYF	TGTGCCAGTAGTATAGGGACGGGGAGGGCTTACGAGCAGTACTTC
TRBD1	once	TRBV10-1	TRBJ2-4	CASSEPRGCIQYF	TGCGCCAGCAGTGAGCCCAGGGGGTGCATTCAGTACTTC
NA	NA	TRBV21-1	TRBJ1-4	CASRYRDRDEKLFF	TGTGCCAGCAGATACAGGGACAGGGATGAAAAACTGTTTTTT
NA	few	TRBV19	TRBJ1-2	CASSWGDYGYTF	TGTGCCAGTAGTTGGGGCGACTATGGCTACACCTTC
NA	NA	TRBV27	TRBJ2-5	CASITGQGTNQETQYF	TGTGCCAGCATAACGGGGCAGGGGACTAACCAAGAGACCCAGTACTTC
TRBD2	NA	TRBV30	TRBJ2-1	CAWSAPTIPLAGALDEQFF	TGTGCCTGGAGTGCTCCCACAATCCCACTAGCGGGAGCTCTGGATGAGCAGTTCTTC